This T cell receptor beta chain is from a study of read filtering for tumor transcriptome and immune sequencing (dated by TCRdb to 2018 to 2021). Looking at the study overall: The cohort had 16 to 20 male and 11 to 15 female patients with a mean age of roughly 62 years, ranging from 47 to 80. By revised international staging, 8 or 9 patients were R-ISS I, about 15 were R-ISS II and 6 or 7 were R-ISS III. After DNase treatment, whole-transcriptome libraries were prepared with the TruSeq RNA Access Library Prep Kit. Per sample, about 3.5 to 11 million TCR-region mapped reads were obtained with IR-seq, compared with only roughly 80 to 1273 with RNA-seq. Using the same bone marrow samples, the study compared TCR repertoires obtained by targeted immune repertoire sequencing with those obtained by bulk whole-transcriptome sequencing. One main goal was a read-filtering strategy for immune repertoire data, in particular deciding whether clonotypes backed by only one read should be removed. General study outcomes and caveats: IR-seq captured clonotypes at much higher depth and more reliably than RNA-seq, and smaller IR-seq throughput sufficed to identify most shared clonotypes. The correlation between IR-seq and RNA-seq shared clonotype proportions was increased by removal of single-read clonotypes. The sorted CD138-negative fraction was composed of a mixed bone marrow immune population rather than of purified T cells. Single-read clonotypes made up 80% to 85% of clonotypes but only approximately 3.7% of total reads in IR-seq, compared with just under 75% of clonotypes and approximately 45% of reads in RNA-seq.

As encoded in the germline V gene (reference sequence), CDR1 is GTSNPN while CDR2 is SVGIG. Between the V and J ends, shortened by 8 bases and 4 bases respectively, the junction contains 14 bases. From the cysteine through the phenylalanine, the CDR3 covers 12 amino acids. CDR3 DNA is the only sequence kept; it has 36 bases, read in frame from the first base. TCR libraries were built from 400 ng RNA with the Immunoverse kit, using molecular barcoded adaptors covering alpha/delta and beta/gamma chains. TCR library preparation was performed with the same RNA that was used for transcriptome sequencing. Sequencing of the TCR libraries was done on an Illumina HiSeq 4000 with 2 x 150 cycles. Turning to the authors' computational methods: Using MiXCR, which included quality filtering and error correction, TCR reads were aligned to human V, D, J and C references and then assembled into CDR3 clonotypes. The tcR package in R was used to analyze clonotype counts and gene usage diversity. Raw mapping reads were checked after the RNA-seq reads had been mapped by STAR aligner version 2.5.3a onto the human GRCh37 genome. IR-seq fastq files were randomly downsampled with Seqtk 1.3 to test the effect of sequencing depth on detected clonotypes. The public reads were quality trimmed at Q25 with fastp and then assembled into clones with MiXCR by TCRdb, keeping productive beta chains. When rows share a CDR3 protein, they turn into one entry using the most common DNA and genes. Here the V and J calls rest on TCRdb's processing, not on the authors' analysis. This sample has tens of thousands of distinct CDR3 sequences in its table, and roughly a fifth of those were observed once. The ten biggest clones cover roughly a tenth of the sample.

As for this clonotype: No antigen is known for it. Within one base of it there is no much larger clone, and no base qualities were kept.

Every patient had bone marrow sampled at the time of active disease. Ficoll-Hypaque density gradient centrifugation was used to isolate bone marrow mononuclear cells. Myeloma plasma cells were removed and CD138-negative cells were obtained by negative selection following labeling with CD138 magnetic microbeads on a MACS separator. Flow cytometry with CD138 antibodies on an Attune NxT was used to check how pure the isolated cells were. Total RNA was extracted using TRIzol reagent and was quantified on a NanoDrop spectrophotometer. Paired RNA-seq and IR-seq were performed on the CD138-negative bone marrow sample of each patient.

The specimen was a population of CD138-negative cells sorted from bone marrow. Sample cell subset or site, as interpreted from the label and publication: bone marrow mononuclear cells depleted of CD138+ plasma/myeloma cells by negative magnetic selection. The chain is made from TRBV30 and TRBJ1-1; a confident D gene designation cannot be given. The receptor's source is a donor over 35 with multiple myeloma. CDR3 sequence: CAGTGRITEAFF. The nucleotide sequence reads TGTGCCGGCACGGGCAGGATCACTGAAGCTTTCTTT.